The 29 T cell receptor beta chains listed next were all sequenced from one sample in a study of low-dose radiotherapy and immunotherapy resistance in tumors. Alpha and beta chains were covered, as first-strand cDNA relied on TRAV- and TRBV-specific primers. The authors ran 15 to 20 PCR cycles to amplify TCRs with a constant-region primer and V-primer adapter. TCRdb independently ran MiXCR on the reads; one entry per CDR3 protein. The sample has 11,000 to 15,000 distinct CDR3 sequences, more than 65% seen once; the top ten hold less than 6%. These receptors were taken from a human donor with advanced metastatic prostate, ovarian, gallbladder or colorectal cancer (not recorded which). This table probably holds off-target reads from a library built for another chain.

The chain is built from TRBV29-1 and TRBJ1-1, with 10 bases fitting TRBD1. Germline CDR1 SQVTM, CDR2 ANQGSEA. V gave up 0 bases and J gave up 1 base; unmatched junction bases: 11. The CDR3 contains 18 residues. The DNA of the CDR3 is TGCAGCGTTGAAGATATTGACAGGGGGCTTCGATGGAACACTGAAGCTTTCTTT. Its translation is CSVEDIDRGLRWNTEAFF.

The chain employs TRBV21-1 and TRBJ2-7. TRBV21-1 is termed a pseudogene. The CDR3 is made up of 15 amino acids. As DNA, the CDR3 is TGTGCCAGCACTCTATACGTGTTGACTGCTTACGAGCAGTACTTC. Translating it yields CASTLYVLTAYEQYF.

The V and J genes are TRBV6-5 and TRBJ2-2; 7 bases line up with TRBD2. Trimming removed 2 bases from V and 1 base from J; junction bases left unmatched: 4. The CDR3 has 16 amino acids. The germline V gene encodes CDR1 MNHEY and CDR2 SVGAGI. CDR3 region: CASSYATSQNTGELFF. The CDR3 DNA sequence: TGTGCCAGCAGTTACGCGACTAGCCAGAACACCGGGGAGCTGTTTTTT.

CDR3 DNA: TGTGCCAGCAGCTCAGAGGGGGCAGATACGCAGTATTTT. Amino acid sequence: CASSSEGADTQYF. The gene calls are TRBV5-4 and TRBJ2-3, with D possibly being TRBD1 (6 bases). The germline CDR1 and CDR2 sequences are SGHNT and YYREEE (reference sequence). Trimming removed 3 bases from V and 4 bases from J, with 9 bases in between. The CDR3 consists of 13 residues.

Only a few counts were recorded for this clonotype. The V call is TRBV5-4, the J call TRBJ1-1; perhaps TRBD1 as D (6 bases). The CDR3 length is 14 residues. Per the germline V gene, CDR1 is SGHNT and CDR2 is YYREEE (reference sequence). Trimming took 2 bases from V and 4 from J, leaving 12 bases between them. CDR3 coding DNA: TGTGCCAGCAGCTTCAGGGAGGGGGGCACTGAAGCTTTCTTT. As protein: CASSFREGGTEAFF.

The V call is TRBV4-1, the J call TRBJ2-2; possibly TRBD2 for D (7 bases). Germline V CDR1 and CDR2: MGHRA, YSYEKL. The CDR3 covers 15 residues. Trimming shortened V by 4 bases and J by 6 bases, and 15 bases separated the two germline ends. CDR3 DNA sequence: TGCGCCAGCAGCCCGACGGGGGGCAGGGCCGGGGAGCTGTTTTTT. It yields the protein CASSPTGGRAGELFF.

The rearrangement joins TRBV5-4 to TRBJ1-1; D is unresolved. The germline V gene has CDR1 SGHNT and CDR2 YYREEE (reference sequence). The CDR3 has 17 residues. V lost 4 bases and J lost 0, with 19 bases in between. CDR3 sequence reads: CASSQIRELAMNTEAFF. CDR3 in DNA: TGTGCCAGCAGCCAAATCCGAGAGCTTGCTATGAACACTGAAGCTTTCTTT.

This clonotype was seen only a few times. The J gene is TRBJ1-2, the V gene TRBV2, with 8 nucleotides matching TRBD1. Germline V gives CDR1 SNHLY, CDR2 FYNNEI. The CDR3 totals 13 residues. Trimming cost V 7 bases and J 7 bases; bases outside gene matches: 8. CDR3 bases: TGTGCCAGCAAGGCGGGACAGGTCGCTGGCTACACCTTC. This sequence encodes CASKAGQVAGYTF. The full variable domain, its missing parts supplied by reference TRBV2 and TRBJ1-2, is EPEVTQTPSHQVTQMGQEVILRCVPISNHLYFYWYRQILGQKVEFLVSFYNNEISEKSEIFDDQFSVERPDGSNFTLKIRSTKLEDSAMYFCASKAGQVAGYTFGSGTRLTVV.

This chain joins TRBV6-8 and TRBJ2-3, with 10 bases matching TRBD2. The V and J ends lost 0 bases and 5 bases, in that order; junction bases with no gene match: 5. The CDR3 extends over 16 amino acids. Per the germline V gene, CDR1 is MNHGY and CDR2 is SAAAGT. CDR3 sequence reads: CASSYSGTSAEDTQYF. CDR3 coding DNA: TGTGCCAGCAGTTACTCTGGGACTAGCGCGGAAGATACGCAGTATTTT.

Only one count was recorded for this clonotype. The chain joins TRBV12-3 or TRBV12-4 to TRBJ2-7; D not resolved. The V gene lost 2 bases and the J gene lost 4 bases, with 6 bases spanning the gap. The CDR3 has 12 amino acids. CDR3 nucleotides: TGTGCCAGCAGTTTAAGTCTTTACGAGCAGTACTTC. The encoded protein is CASSLSLYEQYF.

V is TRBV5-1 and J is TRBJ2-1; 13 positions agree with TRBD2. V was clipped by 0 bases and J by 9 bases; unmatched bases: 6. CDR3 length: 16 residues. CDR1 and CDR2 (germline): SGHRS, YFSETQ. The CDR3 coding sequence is TGCGCCAGCAGCTTGGATACTAGCGGGGGGGCCCTTGAGCAGTTCTTC. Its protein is CASSLDTSGGALEQFF.

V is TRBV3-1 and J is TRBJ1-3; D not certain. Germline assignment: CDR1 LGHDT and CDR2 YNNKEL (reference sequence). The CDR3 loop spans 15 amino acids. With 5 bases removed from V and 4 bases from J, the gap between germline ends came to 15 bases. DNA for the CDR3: TGTGCCAGCAGCAAGATGACGGAAGGAGGAAACACCATATATTTT. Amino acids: CASSKMTEGGNTIYF.

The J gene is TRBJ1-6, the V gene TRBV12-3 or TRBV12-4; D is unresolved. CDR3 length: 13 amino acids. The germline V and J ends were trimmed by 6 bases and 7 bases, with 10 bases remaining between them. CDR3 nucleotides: TGTGCCAGCAGGAGCAGGAAAAATTCACCCCTCCACTTT. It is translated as CASRSRKNSPLHF.

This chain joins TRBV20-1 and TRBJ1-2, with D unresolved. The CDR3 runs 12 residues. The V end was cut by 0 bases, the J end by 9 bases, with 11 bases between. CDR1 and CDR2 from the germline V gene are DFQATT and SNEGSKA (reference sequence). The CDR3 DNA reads TGCAGTGCTAGAGATCCCGGATCTAGCTACACCTTC. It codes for CSARDPGSSYTF.

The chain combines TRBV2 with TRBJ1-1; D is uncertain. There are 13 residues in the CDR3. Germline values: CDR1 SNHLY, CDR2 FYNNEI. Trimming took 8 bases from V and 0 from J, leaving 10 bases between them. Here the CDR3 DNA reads TGTGCCAGCGGAACAGCCATGAACACTGAAGCTTTCTTT. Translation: CASGTAMNTEAFF.

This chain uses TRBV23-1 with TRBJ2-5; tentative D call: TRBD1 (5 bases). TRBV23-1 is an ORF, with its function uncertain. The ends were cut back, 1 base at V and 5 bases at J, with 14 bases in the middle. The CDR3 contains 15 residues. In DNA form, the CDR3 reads TGCGCCAGCAGTCAATTCGTCCCCTGGGGCGAGACCCAGTACTTC. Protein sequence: CASSQFVPWGETQYF.

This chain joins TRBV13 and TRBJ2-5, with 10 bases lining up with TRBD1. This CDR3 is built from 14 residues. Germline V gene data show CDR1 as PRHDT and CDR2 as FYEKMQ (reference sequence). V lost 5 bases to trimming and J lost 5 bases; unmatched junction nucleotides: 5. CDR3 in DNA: TGTGCCAGCAGCCGTGGACAGGGGGGGGAGACCCAGTACTTC. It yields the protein CASSRGQGGETQYF.

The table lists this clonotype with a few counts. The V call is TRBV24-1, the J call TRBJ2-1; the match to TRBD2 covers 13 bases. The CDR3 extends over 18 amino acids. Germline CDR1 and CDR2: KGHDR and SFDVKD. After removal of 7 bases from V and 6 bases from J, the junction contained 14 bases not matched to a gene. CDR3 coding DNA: TGTGCCACCAGCGGACTAGCGGGGGCGCCTGGGAGGGGCAATGAGCAGTTCTTC. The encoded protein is CATSGLAGAPGRGNEQFF.

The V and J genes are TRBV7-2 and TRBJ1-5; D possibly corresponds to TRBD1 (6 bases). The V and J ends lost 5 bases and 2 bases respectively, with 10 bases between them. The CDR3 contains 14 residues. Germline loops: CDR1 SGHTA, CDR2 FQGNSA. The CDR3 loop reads CASSGRTGNQPQHF. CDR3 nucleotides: TGTGCCAGCAGCGGAAGGACAGGCAATCAGCCCCAGCATTTT.

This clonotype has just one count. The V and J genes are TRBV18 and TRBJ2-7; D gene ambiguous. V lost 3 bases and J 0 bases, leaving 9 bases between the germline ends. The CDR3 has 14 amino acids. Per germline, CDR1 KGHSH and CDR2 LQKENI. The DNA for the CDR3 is TGTGCCAGCTCACCTTATAGTAACTCCTACGAGCAGTACTTC. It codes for CASSPYSNSYEQYF. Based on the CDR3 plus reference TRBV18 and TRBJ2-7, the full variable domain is NAGVMQNPRHLVRRRGQEARLRCSPMKGHSHVYWYRQLPEEGLKFMVYLQKENIIDESGMPKERFSAEFPKEGPSILRIQQVVRGDSAAYFCASSPYSNSYEQYFGPGTRLTVT.

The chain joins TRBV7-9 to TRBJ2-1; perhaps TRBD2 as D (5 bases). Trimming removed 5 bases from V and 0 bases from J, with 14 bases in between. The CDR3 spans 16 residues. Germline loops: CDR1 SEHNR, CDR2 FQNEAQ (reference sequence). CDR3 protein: CASSPPSSRSYNEQFF. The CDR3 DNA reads TGTGCCAGCAGCCCCCCATCTAGCCGCTCCTACAATGAGCAGTTCTTC.

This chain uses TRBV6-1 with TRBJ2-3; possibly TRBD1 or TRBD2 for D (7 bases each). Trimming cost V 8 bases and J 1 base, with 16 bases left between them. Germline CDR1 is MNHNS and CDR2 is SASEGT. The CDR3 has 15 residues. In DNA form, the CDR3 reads TGTGCCAGCGTAGACCCAGGGGGGGGCACAGATACGCAGTATTTT. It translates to CASVDPGGGTDTQYF.

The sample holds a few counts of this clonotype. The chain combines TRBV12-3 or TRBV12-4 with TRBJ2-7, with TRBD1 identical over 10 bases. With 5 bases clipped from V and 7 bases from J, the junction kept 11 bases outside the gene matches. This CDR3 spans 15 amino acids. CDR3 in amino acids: CASSPPGQGTIEQYF. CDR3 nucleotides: TGTGCCAGCAGTCCCCCGGGACAGGGGACAATTGAGCAGTACTTC.

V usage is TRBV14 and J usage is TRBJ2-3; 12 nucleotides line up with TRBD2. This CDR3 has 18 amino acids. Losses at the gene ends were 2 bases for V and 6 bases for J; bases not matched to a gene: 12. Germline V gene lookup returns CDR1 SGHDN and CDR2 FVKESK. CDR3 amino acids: CASSQSDPLAGGSDTQYF. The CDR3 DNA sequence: TGTGCCAGCAGCCAATCCGACCCACTAGCGGGGGGATCGGATACGCAGTATTTT.

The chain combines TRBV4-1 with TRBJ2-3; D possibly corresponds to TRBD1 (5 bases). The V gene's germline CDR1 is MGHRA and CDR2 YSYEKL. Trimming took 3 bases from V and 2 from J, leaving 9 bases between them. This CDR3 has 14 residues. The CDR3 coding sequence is TGCGCCAGCAGCCATCCAGGGTCCACAGATACGCAGTATTTT. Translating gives CASSHPGSTDTQYF.

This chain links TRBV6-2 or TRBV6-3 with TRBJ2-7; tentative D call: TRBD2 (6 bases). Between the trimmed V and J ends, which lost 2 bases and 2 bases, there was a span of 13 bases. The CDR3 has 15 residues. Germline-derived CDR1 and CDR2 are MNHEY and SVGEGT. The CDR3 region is CASSYSRGSPYEQYF. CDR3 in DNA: TGTGCCAGCAGTTACAGTCGGGGGTCACCCTACGAGCAGTACTTC.

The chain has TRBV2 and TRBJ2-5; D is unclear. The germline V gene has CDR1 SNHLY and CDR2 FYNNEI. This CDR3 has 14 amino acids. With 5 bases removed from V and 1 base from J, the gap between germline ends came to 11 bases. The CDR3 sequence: CASSPGRSQETQYF. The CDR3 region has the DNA TGTGCCAGCAGTCCCGGACGGTCCCAAGAGACCCAGTACTTC.

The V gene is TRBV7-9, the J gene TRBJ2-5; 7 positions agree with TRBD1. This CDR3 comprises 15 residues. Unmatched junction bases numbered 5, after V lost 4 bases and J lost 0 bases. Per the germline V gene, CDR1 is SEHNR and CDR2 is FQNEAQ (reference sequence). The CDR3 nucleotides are TGTGCCAGCAGCTCTCGGGACAGCTACCAAGAGACCCAGTACTTC. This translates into CASSSRDSYQETQYF.

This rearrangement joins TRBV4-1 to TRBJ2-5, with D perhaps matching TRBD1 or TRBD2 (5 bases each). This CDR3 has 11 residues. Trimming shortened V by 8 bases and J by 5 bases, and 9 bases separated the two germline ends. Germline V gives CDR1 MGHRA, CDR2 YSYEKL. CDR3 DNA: TGCGCCAGCGGGGGTGGTGAGACCCAGTACTTC. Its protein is CASGGGETQYF.